The 27 T cell receptor beta chains presented below share a single source sample, sequenced in a study of T cell responses to AZD1222 COVID-19 vaccine. Some clones are missing from TCRdb's copy, which holds only in-frame ones; the method was immunoSEQ multiplex PCR. The table records some 110,000 clones, 85% to 90% of them present only once. The sample was peripheral blood, taken on day 0 of AZD1222 vaccination. Receptors were obtained from an adult in good health.

The CDR3 nucleotides are TGTGCCAGCAGGGTAACCGGGACCACGAACACCGGGGAGCTGTTTTTT. The encoded protein is CASRVTGTTNTGELFF. The chain carries TRBV7-2 and TRBJ2-2; D is possibly TRBD1 or TRBD2 (5 bases each). V was trimmed by 6 bases and J by 0 bases, leaving 14 bases between them. Germline CDR1 is SGHTA and CDR2 is FQGNSA. The CDR3 runs 16 residues.

This clone appeared once. The chain joins TRBV18 to TRBJ1-4; 7 nucleotides agree with TRBD1. The CDR3 length is 15 residues. The germline V gene encodes CDR1 KGHSH and CDR2 LQKENI. V trimming: 3 bases; J trimming: 7 bases; junction bases outside the gene matches: 8. CDR3 bases: TGTGCCAGCTCACCTCCCTCAGGGGGAGGTGAAAAACTGTTTTTT. It yields the protein CASSPPSGGGEKLFF. The full variable domain, in which reference TRBV18 and TRBJ1-4 provide the parts outside the CDR3, is NAGVMQNPRHLVRRRGQEARLRCSPMKGHSHVYWYRQLPEEGLKFMVYLQKENIIDESGMPKERFSAEFPKEGPSILRIQQVVRGDSAAYFCASSPPSGGGEKLFFGSGTQLSVL.

V is TRBV18 and J is TRBJ1-2; D uncertain. Germline loops: CDR1 KGHSH, CDR2 LQKENI. V was pared by 1 base and J by 8 bases, with 8 bases between. This CDR3 region has 12 residues. CDR3 sequence (DNA): TGTGCCAGCTCACCACAGGGTGAGGGCTACACCTTC. This translates into CASSPQGEGYTF.

To note about this clone: Sequence at one end of the junction differs from germline and may be a read error. The V call is TRBV3-1 (or the pseudogene TRBV3-2), the J call TRBJ1-2; D gene unclear. Per the germline V gene, CDR1 is LGHDT and CDR2 is YNNKEL (reference sequence). The CDR3 spans 12 residues. The CDR3 DNA reads as TGTGCCAGCAGCTCCTCCCCCACGGCGGTATCCTTC. Translated: CASSSSPTAVSF.

In this sample, this clone turned up once. The J gene is TRBJ1-4, the V gene TRBV18; D is uncertain. Trimming pared 1 base from V and 7 bases from J, leaving 19 bases between. The germline V gene has CDR1 KGHSH and CDR2 LQKENI. This CDR3 has 17 residues. The CDR3 DNA sequence: TGTGCCAGCTCACCACAAGATCTGAGGGCCTCCGTTGAAAAACTGTTTTTT. Translation: CASSPQDLRASVEKLFF.

J is TRBJ1-1 and V is TRBV28; D uncertain. The V and J ends lost 4 bases and 3 bases respectively, with 9 bases between them. Per the germline V gene, CDR1 is MDHEN and CDR2 is SYDVKM. This CDR3 has 13 residues. The CDR3, as DNA: TGTGCCAGCAGTTCCTGGTTCGACACTGAAGCTTTCTTT. Its protein product is CASSSWFDTEAFF.

The chain has TRBV7-9 and TRBJ1-6; a weak D match, TRBD1 (6 bases). The germline V and J ends were trimmed by 5 bases and 0 bases, with 11 bases remaining between them. CDR1 SEHNR and CDR2 FQNEAQ come from the germline V gene (reference sequence). The CDR3 has 16 amino acids. The CDR3 is CASSGQGSSYNSPLHF. In DNA, the CDR3 is TGTGCCAGCAGCGGCCAGGGGAGCTCCTATAATTCACCCCTCCACTTT.

The J gene is TRBJ1-2, the V gene TRBV7-8; weak D call: TRBD1 (5 bases). From germline, CDR1 is SGHVS and CDR2 FQNEAQ. The V gene lost 1 base and the J gene lost 4 bases, with 10 bases spanning the gap. This CDR3 has 14 amino acids. Here the CDR3 reads CASSLGGDGYGYTF. In nucleotides, the CDR3 is TGTGCCAGCAGCTTAGGAGGGGACGGCTATGGCTACACCTTC.

This clone came up a few times. The gene calls are TRBV24-1 and TRBJ1-2, with TRBD1 identical over 9 bases. CDR3 length: 13 residues. Per germline, CDR1 KGHDR and CDR2 SFDVKD. V lost 6 bases, J lost 6 bases, and 4 bases stayed unmatched. CDR3 DNA: TGTGCCACCAGTCGGACAGGGGAGGATGGCTACACCTTC. Its protein product is CATSRTGEDGYTF.

The chain joins TRBV7-6 to TRBJ2-1; 11 bases are shared with TRBD2. Germline V gives CDR1 SGHVS, CDR2 FNYEAQ. The J segment lost 0 bases and the V segment lost 1 base, leaving 8 bases of the junction unmatched. This CDR3 has 19 residues. This chain's CDR3 is CASSLGGLAGHISYNEQFF. In nucleotides, the CDR3 is TGTGCCAGCAGCTTAGGAGGACTAGCGGGTCATATCTCCTACAATGAGCAGTTCTTC.

The chain has TRBV19 and TRBJ2-1; 9 bases agree with TRBD1. The trim removed 10 bases at V and 8 bases at J, leaving 15 bases unmatched. Germline CDR1 and CDR2: LNHDA and SQIVND (reference sequence). The CDR3 totals 15 residues. The CDR3 nucleotides read TGTGCCACCTTTAATCCGGGACAGGGATCAGATGAGCAGTTCTTC. It codes for CATFNPGQGSDEQFF.

This sequence joins TRBV9 and TRBJ1-6; D is undetermined. V was trimmed by 4 bases and J by 9 bases, leaving 23 bases between them. Germline V CDR1 and CDR2: SGDLS, YYNGEE. This CDR3 comprises 17 residues. The CDR3 nucleotides read TGTGCCAGCAGCCCCCGACTATTTGGGGTTATTGGTTCACCCCTCCACTTT. This encodes CASSPRLFGVIGSPLHF.

This rearrangement joins TRBV6-5 to TRBJ2-1; 7 nucleotides match TRBD2. There are 14 residues in the CDR3. The trim removed 2 bases at V and 6 bases at J, leaving 4 bases unmatched. CDR1 is MNHEY and CDR2 is SVGAGI in the germline V gene. This CDR3 is CASSYLPSGNEQFF. The CDR3 coding sequence is TGTGCCAGCAGTTACCTGCCTAGCGGCAATGAGCAGTTCTTC.

The chain employs TRBV6-5 and TRBJ1-6, with a weak D call TRBD1 (5 bases). The V end was cut by 4 bases, the J end by 7 bases, with 17 bases between. CDR1 and CDR2 (germline): MNHEY, SVGAGI. The CDR3 has 16 residues. The DNA for the CDR3 is TGTGCCAGCAGTTTCGCGGGGGAGGGGTCCAATTCACCCCTCCACTTT. It encodes CASSFAGEGSNSPLHF.

This clone was recorded once. The J gene is TRBJ1-3, the V gene TRBV7-2; D ambiguous. The CDR3 contains 14 residues. The germline gives CDR1 SGHTA, CDR2 FQGNSA. The V end lost 0 bases, the J end lost 0 bases, and 3 bases lay between the germline ends. Here the CDR3 reads CASSLAVSGNTIYF. CDR3 bases: TGTGCCAGCAGCTTAGCGGTCTCTGGAAACACCATATATTTT.

The gene calls are TRBV28 and TRBJ1-1; tentatively, D is TRBD1 (5 bases). Germline assignment: CDR1 MDHEN and CDR2 SYDVKM. V was shortened by 4 bases and J by 4 bases, with 13 bases between the two germline ends. This CDR3 has 14 residues. This chain's CDR3 is CASSSIQGSTEAFF. The CDR3 DNA is TGTGCCAGCAGTTCTATCCAGGGAAGCACTGAAGCTTTCTTT.

The chain joins TRBV24-1 to TRBJ2-2; D might be TRBD2 (6 bases). The CDR3 extends over 14 amino acids. Per germline, CDR1 KGHDR and CDR2 SFDVKD. With 4 bases removed from V and 7 bases from J, the gap between germline ends came to 12 bases. The CDR3 DNA reads as TGTGCCACCAGTGAGGCGGGACGTGGCGGGGAGCTGTTTTTT. It yields the protein CATSEAGRGGELFF.

The chain joins TRBV27 to TRBJ1-1; D is uncertain. This CDR3 is 14 amino acids long. CDR1 MNHEY and CDR2 SMNVEV come from the germline V gene (reference sequence). The V and J ends lost 2 bases and 2 bases respectively, with 9 bases between them. The CDR3 here is CASSLIPGNTEAFF. CDR3 in DNA: TGTGCCAGCAGTTTAATCCCGGGTAACACTGAAGCTTTCTTT.

This rearrangement joins TRBV10-1 to TRBJ2-1, with 10 nucleotides matching TRBD2. The germline V gene encodes CDR1 WNHNN and CDR2 SYGVQD (reference sequence). J gave up 6 bases and V 4 bases, and 6 bases lay outside the gene matches. The CDR3 runs 15 residues. For the CDR3, the DNA is TGCGCCAGCAGTGGGCAAGCGGGAGGGTTCAATGAGCAGTTCTTC. Translated: CASSGQAGGFNEQFF.

V and J are TRBV19 and TRBJ1-5, with 7 positions matching TRBD1. This CDR3 comprises 14 residues. Germline V CDR1 and CDR2: LNHDA, SQIVND (reference sequence). With V trimmed by 6 bases and J by 3 bases, 5 bases remained unmatched. CDR3 in amino acids: CASRTGRDNQPQHF. CDR3 nucleotide sequence: TGTGCCAGTAGGACAGGGAGGGACAATCAGCCCCAGCATTTT.

The rearrangement uses TRBV7-3 and TRBJ2-1; 10 bases fit TRBD2. Germline CDR1 SGHTA, CDR2 FQGTGA. CDR3 length: 17 amino acids. V trimming: 0 bases; J trimming: 2 bases; junction bases outside the gene matches: 4. CDR3 amino acids: CASSLTSGRIPYNEQFF. In DNA, the CDR3 is TGTGCCAGCAGCTTAACTAGCGGGAGGATCCCCTACAATGAGCAGTTCTTC.

The chain has TRBV27 and TRBJ1-2; a weak D match, TRBD1 (5 bases). The CDR3 extends over 13 amino acids. The germline CDR1 and CDR2 sequences are MNHEY and SMNVEV (reference sequence). Trimming removed 6 bases from V and 2 bases from J, with 10 bases in between. CDR3 bases: TGTGCCAGCAGATATGGGGCCAACTATGGCTACACCTTC. Its protein is CASRYGANYGYTF.

V usage is TRBV27 and J usage is TRBJ2-6; D unclear. The ends were cut back, 1 base at V and 1 base at J, with 8 bases in the middle. The CDR3 has 16 residues. Germline CDR1 MNHEY, CDR2 SMNVEV (reference sequence). The CDR3 spells CASSLYMDSGANVLTF. In DNA, the CDR3 is TGTGCCAGCAGTTTATACATGGATTCTGGGGCCAACGTCCTGACTTTC.

Remarks on this clone: A read error may explain this, as a much larger clone is one base away. This sequence joins TRBV3-1 (or the pseudogene TRBV3-2) and TRBJ2-6; D may be TRBD1 (6 bases). Germline loops: CDR1 LGHDT, CDR2 YNNKEL (reference sequence). The length of the CDR3 is 15 residues. Trimming removed 3 bases at V and 1 base at J, with 7 bases between. The CDR3 loop reads CASSHTGSGANVLTF. The CDR3 region has the DNA TGTGCCAGCAGCCACACAGGGTCTGGGGCCAACGTCCTGACTTTC.

The chain combines TRBV4-3 with TRBJ1-1, with TRBD1 matching 8 bases. The V gene end was trimmed by 4 bases and the J gene end by 4 bases; junction bases not matched to a gene: 5. This CDR3 region has 14 residues. The germline gives CDR1 LGHNA, CDR2 YSLEER. CDR3 sequence: CASSRTGMSTEAFF. The CDR3 DNA follows: TGCGCCAGCAGCCGGACAGGGATGAGCACTGAAGCTTTCTTT.

CDR3: CASGTSGNTGELFF. The CDR3 nucleotides are TGTGCCAGCGGGACTAGCGGGAACACCGGGGAGCTGTTTTTT. The V call is TRBV19, the J call TRBJ2-2; 11 bases fit TRBD2. There are 14 residues in the CDR3. Losses at the gene ends were 9 bases for V and 1 base for J; bases not matched to a gene: 1. CDR1 and CDR2 from the germline V gene are LNHDA and SQIVND (reference sequence). Based on the CDR3 plus reference TRBV19 and TRBJ2-2, the full variable domain is DGGITQSPKYLFRKEGQNVTLSCEQNLNHDAMYWYRQDPGQGLRLIYYSQIVNDFQKGDIAEGYSVSREKKESFPLTVTSAQKNPTAFYLCASGTSGNTGELFFGEGSRLTVL.

The gene calls are TRBV11-3 and TRBJ2-7; D possibly uses TRBD1 or TRBD2 (5 bases each). Germline values: CDR1 SGHNT, CDR2 YENEEA. V dropped 4 bases and J dropped 4 bases, with 14 bases sitting between them. The length of the CDR3 is 14 residues. CDR3 nucleotide sequence: TGTGCCAGCAGCTCGGGGACGGGGCCATACGAGCAGTACTTC. Its translation: CASSSGTGPYEQYF.